Listed below are T cell receptor beta chains from one sample, sequenced in a study of blood T cell repertoires in COVID-19. Sequencing was performed with immunoSEQ multiplex PCR; in TCRdb, only in-frame clones are kept and a portion is missing. In the table there are 91,000 or so clones, more than 75% of which are singletons. The material sequenced was peripheral blood. The receptors originated from a human donor in a cohort sampled during active COVID-19. The CDR3 runs from the conserved cysteine through the conserved F or W. A D gene is named only where the DNA matches it firmly. Clone size appears in some rows only: once, few, many, or a class for an expanded clone.

D gene: .
CDR3 length: 15
J gene: TRBJ2-4
V gene: TRBV3-1/TRBV3-2
clone size: .
CDR3 protein: CASSFRRGAKNIQYF
CDR3 DNA: TGTGCCAGCAGCTTCCGCAGGGGAGCCAAAAACATTCAGTACTTC

D gene: TRBD2
CDR3 length: 16
J gene: TRBJ2-7
V gene: TRBV6-4
clone size: .
CDR3 protein: CASNVLGLAGPYEQYF
CDR3 DNA: TGTGCCAGCAACGTTCTCGGACTAGCGGGGCCCTACGAGCAGTACTTC

D gene: TRBD2
CDR3 length: 15
J gene: TRBJ2-7
V gene: TRBV7-2
clone size: .
CDR3 protein: CASSFRTSGSIEQYF
CDR3 DNA: TGTGCCAGCAGCTTCCGGACTAGCGGGAGTATCGAGCAGTACTTC

D gene: TRBD2
CDR3 length: 16
J gene: TRBJ2-3
V gene: TRBV3-1/TRBV3-2
clone size: .
CDR3 protein: CASSSLAGGLTDTQYF
CDR3 DNA: TGTGCCAGCAGCTCTTTAGCGGGGGGTCTTACAGATACGCAGTATTTT

D gene: .
CDR3 length: 15
J gene: TRBJ1-4
V gene: TRBV7-9
clone size: .
CDR3 protein: CASSPTFTANEKLFF
CDR3 DNA: TGTGCCAGCAGCCCCACCTTTACGGCTAATGAAAAACTGTTTTTT

D gene: .
CDR3 length: 12
J gene: TRBJ2-1
V gene: TRBV20-1
clone size: .
CDR3 protein: CSATDFYNEQFF
CDR3 DNA: TGCAGTGCTACTGACTTTTACAATGAGCAGTTCTTC

D gene: TRBD1
CDR3 length: 15
J gene: TRBJ2-1
V gene: TRBV19
clone size: .
CDR3 protein: CASSIITGDSHEQFF
CDR3 DNA: TGTGCCAGTAGTATAATCACAGGGGATAGCCATGAGCAGTTCTTC

D gene: .
CDR3 length: 15
J gene: TRBJ2-3
V gene: TRBV9
clone size: .
CDR3 protein: CASSVEGGSTDTQYF
CDR3 DNA: TGTGCCAGCAGCGTAGAAGGAGGGAGCACAGATACGCAGTATTTT

D gene: .
CDR3 length: 11
J gene: TRBJ1-2
V gene: TRBV6-2/TRBV6-3
clone size: .
CDR3 protein: CASSSGSGYTF
CDR3 DNA: TGTGCCAGCAGTTCAGGGTCTGGCTACACCTTC

D gene: TRBD1
CDR3 length: 13
J gene: TRBJ1-3
V gene: TRBV12-3/TRBV12-4
clone size: .
CDR3 protein: CASGTGTAPRVYF
CDR3 DNA: TGTGCCAGCGGGACCGGGACAGCTCCCCGGGTATATTTT

D gene: .
CDR3 length: 14
J gene: TRBJ2-3
V gene: TRBV3-1/TRBV3-2
clone size: once
CDR3 protein: CASSARQGTDTQYF
CDR3 DNA: TGTGCCAGCAGCGCCCGACAGGGCACAGATACGCAGTATTTT

D gene: TRBD2
CDR3 length: 18
J gene: TRBJ2-5
V gene: TRBV11-3
clone size: .
CDR3 protein: CASSLGSSGGAFGETQYF
CDR3 DNA: TGTGCCAGCAGCTTAGGCTCTAGCGGGGGGGCCTTCGGCGAGACCCAGTACTTC

D gene: TRBD2
CDR3 length: 18
J gene: TRBJ2-3
V gene: TRBV7-9
clone size: .
CDR3 protein: CASSLARGTSGATDTQYF
CDR3 DNA: TGTGCCAGCAGCTTAGCGAGAGGGACTAGCGGGGCCACAGATACGCAGTATTTT

D gene: TRBD2
CDR3 length: 15
J gene: TRBJ2-5
V gene: TRBV3-1/TRBV3-2
clone size: .
CDR3 protein: CASSPAAGGLETQYF
CDR3 DNA: TGTGCCAGCAGCCCAGCTGCGGGGGGCCTAGAGACCCAGTACTTC

D gene: TRBD2
CDR3 length: 16
J gene: TRBJ2-5
V gene: TRBV5-1
clone size: .
CDR3 protein: CASSLAPAGAQETQYF
CDR3 DNA: TGCGCCAGCAGCTTGGCCCCAGCGGGGGCCCAAGAGACCCAGTACTTC

D gene: .
CDR3 length: 12
J gene: TRBJ2-7
V gene: TRBV10-3
clone size: .
CDR3 protein: CAISDSGRKQYF
CDR3 DNA: TGTGCCATCAGTGACTCAGGCCGGAAGCAGTACTTC

D gene: .
CDR3 length: 14
J gene: TRBJ1-6
V gene: TRBV28
clone size: .
CDR3 protein: CALGSTVYNSPLHF
CDR3 DNA: TGTGCGTTGGGCTCTACGGTTTATAATTCACCCCTCCACTTT

D gene: TRBD1
CDR3 length: 18
J gene: TRBJ1-1
V gene: TRBV14
clone size: .
CDR3 protein: CASSLWSGQGLLNTEAFF
CDR3 DNA: TGTGCCAGCAGCCTGTGGTCGGGACAGGGCCTTTTGAACACTGAAGCTTTCTTT

D gene: .
CDR3 length: 15
J gene: TRBJ2-7
V gene: TRBV6-2/TRBV6-3
clone size: .
CDR3 protein: CASSSVREYSYEQYF
CDR3 DNA: TGTGCCAGCAGTTCTGTCCGGGAGTACTCCTACGAGCAGTACTTC

D gene: TRBD1
CDR3 length: 14
J gene: TRBJ2-5
V gene: TRBV19
clone size: .
CDR3 protein: CASSITGGQETQYF
CDR3 DNA: TGTGCCAGTAGTATAACAGGGGGCCAAGAGACCCAGTACTTC

D gene: TRBD2
CDR3 length: 15
J gene: TRBJ2-3
V gene: TRBV24-1
clone size: .
CDR3 protein: CATSDPTRGGDTQYF
CDR3 DNA: TGTGCCACCAGTGATCCCACCCGGGGGGGGGATACGCAGTATTTT

D gene: TRBD1
CDR3 length: 13
J gene: TRBJ1-5
V gene: TRBV29-1
clone size: .
CDR3 protein: CSVRTGGKQPQHF
CDR3 DNA: TGCAGCGTCCGGACAGGGGGGAAACAGCCCCAGCATTTT

D gene: TRBD1
CDR3 length: 15
J gene: TRBJ1-5
V gene: TRBV5-1
clone size: .
CDR3 protein: CASSPGQGWVQPQHF
CDR3 DNA: TGCGCCAGCAGCCCGGGACAGGGTTGGGTTCAGCCCCAGCATTTT

D gene: .
CDR3 length: 14
J gene: TRBJ2-7
V gene: TRBV7-3
clone size: .
CDR3 protein: CASSSAGAPYEQYF
CDR3 DNA: TGTGCCAGCAGCTCTGCAGGGGCACCCTACGAGCAGTACTTC

D gene: TRBD1
CDR3 length: 16
J gene: TRBJ2-1
V gene: TRBV5-1
clone size: .
CDR3 protein: CASSVNGQGAYNEQFF
CDR3 DNA: TGCGCCAGCAGCGTGAATGGACAGGGAGCCTACAATGAGCAGTTCTTC